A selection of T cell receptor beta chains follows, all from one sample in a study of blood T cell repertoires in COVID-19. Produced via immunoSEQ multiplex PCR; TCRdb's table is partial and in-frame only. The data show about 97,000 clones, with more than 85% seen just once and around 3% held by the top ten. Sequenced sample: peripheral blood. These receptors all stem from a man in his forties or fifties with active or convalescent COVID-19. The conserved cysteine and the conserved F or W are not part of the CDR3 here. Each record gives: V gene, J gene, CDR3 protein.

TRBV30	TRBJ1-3	AWSHPTGIGNTIY
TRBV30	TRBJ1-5	AWSVRGQGDQPQH
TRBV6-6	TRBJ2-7	ASSYSAASYEQY
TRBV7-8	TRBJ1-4	ASKIGQGSNEKLF
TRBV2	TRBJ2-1	ASSLGPSGEQF
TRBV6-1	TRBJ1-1	ASSDRDRGTEAF
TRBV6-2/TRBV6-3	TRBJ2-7	ASSYGGEQY
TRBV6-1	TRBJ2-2	ASSEGQGARGELF
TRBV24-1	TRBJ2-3	ATSASTSGATDTQY
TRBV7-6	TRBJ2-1	ASSPGLAGNEQF
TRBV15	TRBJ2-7	ATSRERQGHEQY
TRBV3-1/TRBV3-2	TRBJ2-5	ASSQEYTQY
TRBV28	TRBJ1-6	ASSPAGEERNSPLH
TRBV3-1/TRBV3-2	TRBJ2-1	ASSQGTGAYNEQF
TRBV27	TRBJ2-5	ASSPNQGVTQY
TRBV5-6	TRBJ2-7	ASSSPRQGAYEQY
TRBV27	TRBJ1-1	ASSSYAGGGSTEAF